This T cell receptor beta chain was found in a study of T-cell memory formation after mild COVID-19 (dated by TCRdb to 2020 to 2022). About the investigation overall: TCR sequence clusters from the two donors were largely donor specific. In two donors, T-cell clones that expanded and contracted after mild COVID-19 were followed by sequencing TCRalpha and TCRbeta repertoires longitudinally. The cohort was made up of two young adult volunteers, one female and one male, who were previously healthy.

This clonotype was counted only a few times. It has no known antigen specificity. Qualities for individual bases were not recorded, and no much larger clone is one base off. TCRdb records Illumina NovaSeq 6000 as the sequencer. cDNA libraries for TCRalpha and TCRbeta were prepared by 5'RACE using constant-segment primers, with sample barcodes and unique molecular identifiers added. Trizol reagent was used to extract RNA from every sample. Libraries were amplified in two PCR steps, with a second sample barcode and Illumina TruSeq adapters added in the second step. Sequencing of the libraries was done on an Illumina NovaSeq, producing 2 x 150 bp paired-end reads. As for how the authors treated the data: The reads were demultiplexed and collapsed into UMI-guided consensus sequences using migec v1.2.7. Using mixcr v2.1.11, UMI consensuses were aligned to TRA and TRB V and J templates and then assembled into clonotypes. Expanded or contracted clonotypes were those called significant by both edgeR and NoisET, with noise models trained on biological replicates. For edgeR calls, the thresholds were a false discovery rate-adjusted p below 0.01 and a log2 fold-change of 1. PCA with hierarchical clustering of max-normalized trajectories of the 1000 most abundant clonotypes was used as exploratory dynamics analysis. Separately sequenced CD4+ and CD8+ repertoires were used to assign the CD4 or CD8 phenotype of responding clones. TCRdb redid the processing of the public reads, applying fastp at Q25 and MiXCR, and retained in-frame beta chains. Rows matching on CDR3 protein sequence are summarized as one entry with the most common DNA and genes. The V and J calls follow TCRdb's processing rather than the paper's. The sample records 550,000 to 700,000 distinct CDR3 sequences, roughly 17% of which are singletons. The ten top clones hold around 7.8% of the sample.

Ficoll-Paque density gradient centrifugation was the method used to isolate PBMCs. The full study reports these points: SARS-CoV-2 specificity of the second-wave clones peaking on day 37 was not confirmed. Some responding clones were detected in pre-infection memory, which suggested that pre-existing cross-reactive memory T cells had joined the SARS-CoV-2 response. Balanced CD4/CD8 phenotypes were observed for clones contracting from day 15 to 85, whereas a bias towards CD4+ was observed for a second wave of clones expanding from day 15 to 37. Only a couple of mild cases were covered by the study, and larger cohorts that include severe cases with pre-infection samples were considered necessary. Contracting CD4+ clones were found mainly in CM and EM memory subsets, while CD8+ clones were enriched in EMRA.

Reading from cysteine to phenylalanine, the CDR3 counts 15 amino acids. Just the 45-base CDR3 DNA is kept, in frame starting at base 1. V is pared back by 1 base and J by 0 bases, with 13 bases lying between the germline termini. The germline V gene encodes CDR1 DFQATT and CDR2 SNEGSKA (reference sequence). Material for sequencing was PBMCs or a T cell subset sorted from them (not recorded which). The sequence came from an adult woman who had mild COVID-19 (a few samples of this study predate the infection). The sample titles of this study are shuffled in the database, so cell type and time point are left out; the donor was told from shared clones. Rearrangement joined TRBV20-1 to TRBJ2-7, and TRBD2 may be the D gene, going by 5 matching bases. The CDR3 in this case is CSARAGSTYSYEQYF. The nucleotides are TGCAGTGCTAGAGCGGGGTCCACCTACTCCTACGAGCAGTACTTC.